This TCR beta chain stems from a study of CDR3 diversity in severe acne (dated by TCRdb to the late 2010s). A note on this clonotype: Its recognized antigen is unknown. No much larger clonotype is one base removed from it; base qualities were not supplied.

The protocol used for the library was PCR. Sequencing relied on an Illumina HiSeq 2000. TCRdb took the public reads, trimmed them with fastp at Q25, ran MiXCR for clone calling and kept in-frame beta chains. Rows are combined by CDR3 protein, so each entry shows the most common genes and DNA. A total of 65,000 to 95,000 distinct CDR3 sequences appear in this sample, approximately 51% of them only once. In total, the top ten clones hold approximately 15% of the sample. Inclusive of the bounding cysteine and phenylalanine, the CDR3 is 15 residues long. Only the CDR3 DNA is retained, 45 bases long and in frame from the first base. Trimming removed 3 bases from V and 6 bases from J; the gene matches leave 2 bases unexplained. From a lookup of the germline V gene, CDR1 and CDR2 are SGHVS and FQNEAQ.

The material sequenced was blood. The sequence came from a male donor in good health, without acne. Here the chain combines TRBV7-8 and TRBJ2-5; the central 15 bases match TRBD2. The CDR3 corresponds to CASSFGLAGGKTQYF. The nucleotide sequence is TGTGCCAGCAGCTTTGGACTAGCGGGGGGGAAGACCCAGTACTTC.